This TCR beta chain was captured in a study of cytotoxic CD8 clonotypes in ibrutinib-treated CLL. Study information: Patients: 11 relapsed/refractory, under 16 treatment-naive, some 18 IGHV unmutated. It was after a median 12 months of treatment, range 6 to 36, that response samples were taken.

Germline V lookup: CDR1 KGHSH, CDR2 LQKENI. This CDR3 has 16 amino acids. V dropped 3 bases and J dropped 6; count of bases not matched to a gene: 10. Investigators sought sequencing depths of between 1 in 200,000 and 1 in 1 million T cells. Only in-frame clones appear in the TCRdb table, and some are missing; sequencing was by immunoSEQ multiplex PCR. This table holds over 120,000 clones, about 80% found once. Turning to this clone: What it recognizes is unknown.

General observations from the study: There were few public clonotypes, and on treatment they contracted or stayed stable.

The gene calls are TRBV18 and TRBJ1-2, with 10 bases that match TRBD1. The starting material was PBMCs, obtained after 12 months of ibrutinib treatment. This sequence was found in a human donor with chronic lymphocytic leukemia. CDR3 DNA: TGTGCCAGCTCACCCCCGGGGACAGGGGTCGAGAATGGCTACACCTTC. This encodes CASSPPGTGVENGYTF.